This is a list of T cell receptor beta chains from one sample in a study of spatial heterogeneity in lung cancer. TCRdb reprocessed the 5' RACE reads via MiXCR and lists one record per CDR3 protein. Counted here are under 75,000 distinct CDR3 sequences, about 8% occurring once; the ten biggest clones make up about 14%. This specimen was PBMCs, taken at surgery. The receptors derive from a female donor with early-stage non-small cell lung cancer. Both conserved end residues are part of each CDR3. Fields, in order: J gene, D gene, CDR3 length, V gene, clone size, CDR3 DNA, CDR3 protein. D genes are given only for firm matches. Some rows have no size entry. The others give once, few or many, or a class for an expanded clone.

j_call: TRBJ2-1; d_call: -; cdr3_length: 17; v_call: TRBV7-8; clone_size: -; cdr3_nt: TGTGCCAGCAGCCGACTTACTTCCGGGATAACTTCAGGTGAGCAGTTCTTC; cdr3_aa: CASSRLTSGITSGEQFF
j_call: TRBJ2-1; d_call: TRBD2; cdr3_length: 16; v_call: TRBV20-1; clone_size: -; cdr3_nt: TGCAGTGCTAGAGGTGCCGGGACTAGAACCGGCAATGAGCAGTTCTTC; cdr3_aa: CSARGAGTRTGNEQFF
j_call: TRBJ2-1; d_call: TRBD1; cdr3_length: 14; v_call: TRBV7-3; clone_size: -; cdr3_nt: TGTGCCAGCAGCGCCGGGACAGACTACAATGAGCAGTTCTTC; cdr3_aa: CASSAGTDYNEQFF
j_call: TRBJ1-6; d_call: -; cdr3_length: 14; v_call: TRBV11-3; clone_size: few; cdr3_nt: TGTGCCAGCAGCTCTGGAGGGGAGGGTTCACCCCTCCACTTT; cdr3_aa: CASSSGGEGSPLHF
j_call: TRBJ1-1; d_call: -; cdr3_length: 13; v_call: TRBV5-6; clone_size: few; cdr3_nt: TGTGCCAGCAGCTTTCAGGGGCCCACTGAAGCTTTCTTT; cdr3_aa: CASSFQGPTEAFF
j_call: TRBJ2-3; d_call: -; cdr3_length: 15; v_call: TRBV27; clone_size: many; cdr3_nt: TGTGCCAGCAGTCTCCGACGGGATTTCACAGATACGCAGTATTTT; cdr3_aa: CASSLRRDFTDTQYF
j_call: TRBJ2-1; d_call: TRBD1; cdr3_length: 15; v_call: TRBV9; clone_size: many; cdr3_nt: TGTGCCAGCAGCGTAGGGACAGGGACCTACAATGAGCAGTTCTTC; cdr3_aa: CASSVGTGTYNEQFF
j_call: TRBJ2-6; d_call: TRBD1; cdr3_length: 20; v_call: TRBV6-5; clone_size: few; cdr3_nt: TGTGCCAGCAGTTACGGCCCTACAGGGGACAGAGAATCTGGGGCCAACGTCCTGACTTTC; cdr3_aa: CASSYGPTGDRESGANVLTF
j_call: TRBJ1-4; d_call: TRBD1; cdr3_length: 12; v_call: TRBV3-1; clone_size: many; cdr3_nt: TGTGCCAGTTCCGGGACAGGGGAAAAACTGTTTTTT; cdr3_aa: CASSGTGEKLFF
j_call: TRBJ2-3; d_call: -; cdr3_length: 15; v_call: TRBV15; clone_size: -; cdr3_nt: TGTGCCACCAGCAGAGACGGGGTCAGCACAGATACGCAGTATTTT; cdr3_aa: CATSRDGVSTDTQYF